What follows are 10 T cell receptor beta chains derived from one specimen sequenced in a study of blood T cell repertoires in COVID-19. Method: immunoSEQ multiplex PCR; TCRdb's copy keeps in-frame clones and lacks some. The data hold about 150,000 clones, with over 75% observed a single time. Sequencing input: peripheral blood. The receptors derive from a woman aged 55-69 years with active COVID-19.

This chain links TRBV2 with TRBJ2-1, with D perhaps matching TRBD2 (5 bases). CDR3 length equals 14 residues. Trimming pared 7 bases from V and 0 bases from J, leaving 10 bases between. Germline assignment: CDR1 SNHLY and CDR2 FYNNEI. The CDR3 bases are TGTGCCAGCAACCCGGGGAGCTCCTACAATGAGCAGTTCTTC. This translates into CASNPGSSYNEQFF.

The chain is built from TRBV4-2 and TRBJ1-2; D gene unclear. The CDR3 totals 15 residues. Trimming took 0 bases from V and 6 from J, leaving 14 bases between them. The V gene's germline CDR1 is LGHNA and CDR2 YNFKEQ. For the CDR3, the DNA is TGTGCCAGCAGCCAAGAGGGAGGGCTCTCTAATGGCTACACCTTC. Its protein is CASSQEGGLSNGYTF.

The chain uses TRBV12-5 and TRBJ1-4, with TRBD1 as a possible D gene (5 bases). There are 16 residues in the CDR3. Trimming took 1 base from V and 5 from J, leaving 14 bases between them. Per germline, CDR1 LGHNT and CDR2 FRNRAP. CDR3 in amino acids: CASGLGRGPRNEKLFF. CDR3 nucleotides: TGTGCTAGTGGTTTGGGGCGGGGACCGAGGAATGAAAAACTGTTTTTT.

The chain joins TRBV6-5 to TRBJ1-2; 11 bases agree with TRBD1. J gave up 4 bases and V 2 bases, and 6 bases lay outside the gene matches. The CDR3 is made up of 16 amino acids. Germline lookup yields CDR1 MNHEY and CDR2 SVGAGI. CDR3 sequence reads: CASSYAGTGGSYGYTF. The CDR3 nucleotides read TGTGCCAGCAGTTACGCTGGGACAGGGGGTAGCTATGGCTACACCTTC.

The J gene is TRBJ2-5, the V gene TRBV19; maybe TRBD1 (6 bases). The V and J ends lost 6 bases and 5 bases respectively, with 13 bases between them. The germline V gene has CDR1 LNHDA and CDR2 SQIVND (reference sequence). This CDR3 has 13 residues. The DNA for the CDR3 is TGTGCCAGTAGCCGGGACAATTGGGAGACCCAGTACTTC. It codes for CASSRDNWETQYF. The full variable domain, rest sourced from reference TRBV19 and TRBJ2-5, is DGGITQSPKYLFRKEGQNVTLSCEQNLNHDAMYWYRQDPGQGLRLIYYSQIVNDFQKGDIAEGYSVSREKKESFPLTVTSAQKNPTAFYLCASSRDNWETQYFGPGTRLLVL.

This sequence joins TRBV7-2 and TRBJ2-7; TRBD2 aligns across 12 bases. The CDR3 loop spans 17 amino acids. Germline-derived CDR1 and CDR2 are SGHTA and FQGNSA. J lost 4 bases, V lost 5 bases, and 12 bases had no gene match. The CDR3: CASSAPRLAGEGYEQYF. DNA for the CDR3: TGTGCCAGCAGCGCGCCGCGACTAGCGGGAGAAGGGTACGAGCAGTACTTC.

This clone was detected only once. This sequence joins TRBV29-1 and TRBJ1-1; D is unresolved. This CDR3 comprises 14 residues. Trimming pared 3 bases from V and 2 bases from J, leaving 13 bases between. Germline loops: CDR1 SQVTM, CDR2 ANQGSEA. The CDR3 here is CSVDGEILNTEAFF. The CDR3 nucleotides are TGCAGCGTTGACGGAGAGATACTAAACACTGAAGCTTTCTTT. The full variable domain, rest sourced from reference TRBV29-1 and TRBJ1-1, is SAVISQKPSRDICQRGTSLTIQCQVDSQVTMMFWYRQQPGQSLTLIATANQGSEATYESGFVIDKFPISRPNLTFSTLTVSNMSPEDSSIYLCSVDGEILNTEAFFGQGTRLTVV.

In its sample, this clone was seen once. V gene TRBV21-1 combines with J gene TRBJ2-4; TRBD2 is the table's D call and was not checked against the DNA. TRBV21-1 is a pseudogene locus. The length of the CDR3 is 18 residues. The CDR3 region has the DNA TGTGCCAGCAGCCTCCGGACTAGCGGGAGGGCCTGGAAAAACATTCAGTACTTC. Its translation is CASSLRTSGRAWKNIQYF.

The chain couples TRBV5-4 to TRBJ2-2; D is possibly TRBD2 (6 bases). V shed 1 base and J shed 6 bases, with 16 bases lying between them. This CDR3 is 16 amino acids long. From germline, CDR1 is SGHNT and CDR2 YYREEE (reference sequence). This chain's CDR3 is CASSLLGGVGAGELFF. The CDR3 DNA is TGTGCCAGCAGCTTGCTGGGGGGAGTTGGGGCCGGGGAGCTGTTTTTT.

The chain has TRBV4-2 and TRBJ2-3; TRBD2 is a possible D gene (6 bases). The V and J ends lost 4 bases and 0 bases respectively, with 8 bases between them. From germline, CDR1 is LGHNA and CDR2 YNFKEQ. The CDR3 totals 14 residues. The DNA of the CDR3 is TGTGCCAGCAGCCGCGGGACTAGCACAGATACGCAGTATTTT. It translates to CASSRGTSTDTQYF.